This T cell receptor beta chain was identified in a study of blood T cell repertoires in COVID-19. The wider study: The United States, Italy and Spain were the sources of the acute and convalescent COVID-19 samples. T cells, B-cell-depleted T cells, or PBMCs supplied cDNA or gDNA.

The table came from immunoSEQ multiplex PCR; TCRdb's copy has only in-frame clones and leaves some out. The table records hundreds of thousands of clones, around four fifths of them present only once. The CDR3 consists of 13 residues. Germline V CDR1 and CDR2: SGHRS, YFSETQ. Trimming took 3 bases from V and 8 from J; bases not matched to a gene: 7. Specimen: peripheral blood. The TCR originated in a woman in her forties or fifties with active or convalescent COVID-19. The chain employs TRBV5-1 and TRBJ1-2, with 7 bases lining up with TRBD1. CDR3 amino acids: CASSSGTVRGYTF. The CDR3 bases are TGCGCCAGCAGCTCAGGGACAGTACGAGGCTACACCTTC.